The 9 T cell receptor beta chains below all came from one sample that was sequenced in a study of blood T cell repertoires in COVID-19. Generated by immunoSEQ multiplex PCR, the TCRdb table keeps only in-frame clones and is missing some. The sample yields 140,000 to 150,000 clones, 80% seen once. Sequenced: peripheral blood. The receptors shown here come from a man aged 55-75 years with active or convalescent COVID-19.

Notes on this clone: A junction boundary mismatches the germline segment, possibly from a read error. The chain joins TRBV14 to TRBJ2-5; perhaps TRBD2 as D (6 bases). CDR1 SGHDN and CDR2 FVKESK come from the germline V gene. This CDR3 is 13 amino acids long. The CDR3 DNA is TGTGCCAGCAGCAAGGGACTTCAAGGGACCCAGTACTTC. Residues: CASSKGLQGTQYF.

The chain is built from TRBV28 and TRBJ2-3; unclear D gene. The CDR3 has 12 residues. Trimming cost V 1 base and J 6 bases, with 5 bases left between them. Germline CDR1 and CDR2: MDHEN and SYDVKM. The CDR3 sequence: CASSLLSDTQYF. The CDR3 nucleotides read TGTGCCAGCAGTTTATTATCCGATACGCAGTATTTT.

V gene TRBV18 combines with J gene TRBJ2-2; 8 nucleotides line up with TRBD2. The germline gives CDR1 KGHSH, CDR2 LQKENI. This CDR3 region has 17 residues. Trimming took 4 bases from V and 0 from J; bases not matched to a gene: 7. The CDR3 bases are TGTGCCAGCTCACAACTTGCTAGCGGGTCGAACACCGGGGAGCTGTTTTTT. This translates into CASSQLASGSNTGELFF.

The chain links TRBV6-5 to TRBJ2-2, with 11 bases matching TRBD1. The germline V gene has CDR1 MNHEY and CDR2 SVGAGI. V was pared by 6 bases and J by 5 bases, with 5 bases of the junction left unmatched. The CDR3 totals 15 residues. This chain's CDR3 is CASRRTGGGTGELFF. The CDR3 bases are TGTGCCAGCAGACGGACAGGGGGCGGTACCGGGGAGCTGTTTTTT.

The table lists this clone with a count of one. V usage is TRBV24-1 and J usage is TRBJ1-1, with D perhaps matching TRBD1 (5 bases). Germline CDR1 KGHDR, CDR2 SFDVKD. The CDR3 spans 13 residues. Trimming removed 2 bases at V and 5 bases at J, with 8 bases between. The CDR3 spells CATSDSGRTEAFF. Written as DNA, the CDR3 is TGTGCCACCAGTGATTCAGGGAGGACTGAAGCTTTCTTT.

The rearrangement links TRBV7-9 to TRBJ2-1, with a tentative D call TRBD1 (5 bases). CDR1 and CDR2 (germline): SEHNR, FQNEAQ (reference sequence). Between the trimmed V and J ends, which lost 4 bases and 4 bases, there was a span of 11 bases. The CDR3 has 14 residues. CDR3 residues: CASSSQGDYNEQFF. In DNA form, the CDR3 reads TGTGCCAGCAGCTCCCAGGGTGATTACAATGAGCAGTTCTTC.

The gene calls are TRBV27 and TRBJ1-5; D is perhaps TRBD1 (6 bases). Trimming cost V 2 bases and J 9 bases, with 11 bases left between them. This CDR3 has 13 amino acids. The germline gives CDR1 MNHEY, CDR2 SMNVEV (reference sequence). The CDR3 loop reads CASSLTQGGPQHF. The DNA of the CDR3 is TGTGCCAGCAGTTTAACACAGGGTGGGCCCCAGCATTTT.

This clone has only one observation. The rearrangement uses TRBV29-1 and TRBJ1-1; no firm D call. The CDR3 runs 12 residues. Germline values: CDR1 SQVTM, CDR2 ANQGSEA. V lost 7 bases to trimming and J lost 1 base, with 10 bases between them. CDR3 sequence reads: CSAIRGNTEAFF. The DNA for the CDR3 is TGCAGCGCAATCCGAGGGAACACTGAAGCTTTCTTT.

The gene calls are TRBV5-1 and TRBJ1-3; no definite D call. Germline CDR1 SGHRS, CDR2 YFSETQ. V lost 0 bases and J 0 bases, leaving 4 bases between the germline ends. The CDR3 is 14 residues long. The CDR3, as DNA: TGCGCCAGCAGCTTGGGGGCCTCTGGAAACACCATATATTTT. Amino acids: CASSLGASGNTIYF. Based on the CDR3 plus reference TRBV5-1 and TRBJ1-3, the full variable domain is KAGVTQTPRYLIKTRGQQVTLSCSPISGHRSVSWYQQTPGQGLQFLFEYFSETQRNKGNFPGRFSGRQFSNSRSEMNVSTLELGDSALYLCASSLGASGNTIYFGEGSWLTVV.